The source of this TCR beta chain is a study of CD8 T cells in ankylosing spondylitis. Study-level results: Reportedly, disease-linked clones are significantly enriched in ankylosing spondylitis patients' matched synovial fluid. A motif of 7 to 9 highly homologous TCR beta variants was seen as apparently characteristic of ankylosing spondylitis blood. Some motif variants were previously reported in reactive arthritis synovial fluid and blood. Clones linked with disease were CD8+ and fairly uncommon in the peripheral blood.

TCRdb reprocessed the 5' RACE reads via MiXCR and lists one record per CDR3 protein. In the table there are roughly 440,000 distinct CDR3 sequences, over 15% of which are singletons. This clonotype occurred a few times. Antigen unknown. This TCR was recovered from a male donor with ankylosing spondylitis. Sequencing was carried out using blood, either unsorted or a sorted T cell fraction (not recorded which).

CDR3 sequence (DNA): TGTGCCAGCAGTTTAGGGTCGGGATTCTCCTACGAGCAGTACTTC. Amino acids: CASSLGSGFSYEQYF. The rearrangement joins TRBV27 to TRBJ2-7, with a weak D call TRBD2 (5 bases). The germline CDR1 and CDR2 sequences are MNHEY and SMNVEV (reference sequence). This CDR3 is built from 15 residues. Deletions cut 2 bases from V and 0 bases from J, with 11 bases between.